The 11 T cell receptor beta chains given below trace back to one sample, sequenced in a study of PD-L1 blockade in urothelial cancer. The data were produced by immunoSEQ multiplex PCR, yet TCRdb's version contains in-frame clones alone and is incomplete. The table includes approximately 100,000 clones, about 89% detected once. The sample consisted of PBMCs, taken around atezolizumab (anti-PD-L1) treatment. The receptors were sampled from a woman of 80 years or more with urothelial cancer.

CDR3 DNA sequence: TGCAGCGTAGGGGATGAAAGCAATCAGCCCCAGCATTTT. As protein: CSVGDESNQPQHF. The chain has TRBV29-1 and TRBJ1-5; tentatively, D is TRBD1 (5 bases). CDR1 SQVTM and CDR2 ANQGSEA come from the germline V gene. Trimming shortened V by 6 bases and J by 1 base, and 10 bases separated the two germline ends. There are 13 residues in the CDR3.

This clone was observed once. V is TRBV7-9 and J is TRBJ2-7; 7 bases map to TRBD1. V shed 1 base and J 3 bases; nucleotides not matched to a gene: 3. Germline CDR1 and CDR2: SEHNR and FQNEAQ (reference sequence). CDR3 length equals 14 residues. The CDR3 DNA follows: TGTGCCAGCAGCTTAGGGACAGGTAGCTACGAGCAGTACTTC. Residues: CASSLGTGSYEQYF.

This clone was detected once. The chain employs TRBV14 and TRBJ2-4; 13 bases agree with TRBD2. Unmatched junction bases numbered 8, after V lost 0 bases and J lost 0 bases. The CDR3 runs to 20 residues. Germline V gene lookup returns CDR1 SGHDN and CDR2 FVKESK. Here the CDR3 reads CASSQDWGTSGTLAKNIQYF. CDR3 bases: TGTGCCAGCAGCCAAGATTGGGGGACTAGCGGGACCCTAGCCAAAAACATTCAGTACTTC.

The chain recombines TRBV28 with TRBJ1-1, with D possibly TRBD1 on 6 matching bases. CDR1 is MDHEN and CDR2 is SYDVKM in the germline V gene. The CDR3 spans 13 residues. V was trimmed by 8 bases and J by 1 base, leaving 11 bases between them. The CDR3 spells CASQGHANTEAFF. In DNA, the CDR3 is TGTGCCAGCCAGGGACACGCGAACACTGAAGCTTTCTTT.

The genes are TRBV5-1 and TRBJ2-1, with TRBD2 identical over 8 bases. Germline-derived CDR1 and CDR2 are SGHRS and YFSETQ. V trimming: 4 bases; J trimming: 5 bases; junction bases outside the gene matches: 11. The CDR3 sequence is 16 residues long. CDR3 nucleotides: TGCGCCAGCAGCAGAGCGGGAGTTTTTCCCGACAATGAGCAGTTCTTC. Residues: CASSRAGVFPDNEQFF.

The chain carries TRBV6-1 and TRBJ2-7, with 11 bases fitting TRBD1. The CDR3 contains 16 residues. Germline-derived CDR1 and CDR2 are MNHNS and SASEGT. The V and J ends lost 3 bases and 1 base, in that order; junction bases with no gene match: 5. This CDR3 is CASSETGTGGSYEQYF. The CDR3 bases are TGTGCCAGCAGTGAGACCGGGACAGGGGGTTCCTACGAGCAGTACTTC.

V usage is TRBV18 and J usage is TRBJ1-1, with 8 bases fitting TRBD1. CDR3 length: 16 amino acids. V lost 3 bases to trimming and J lost 8 bases; unmatched junction nucleotides: 14. From germline, CDR1 is KGHSH and CDR2 LQKENI. CDR3 DNA sequence: TGTGCCAGCTCACCTAGACCTGCAGGGGGCGAGACGGAAGCTTTCTTT. Its translation: CASSPRPAGGETEAFF.

The chain joins TRBV27 to TRBJ2-7; 16 bases align to TRBD2. V dropped 5 bases and J dropped 2; count of bases not matched to a gene: 3. This CDR3 contains 16 residues. Germline V gene data show CDR1 as MNHEY and CDR2 as SMNVEV (reference sequence). The CDR3 DNA reads TGTGCCAGCAGTGAGGGGACTAGCGGGAGGGCCTACGAGCAGTACTTC. Translating it yields CASSEGTSGRAYEQYF.

This chain joins TRBV11-2 and TRBJ2-7; weak D call: TRBD2 (6 bases). CDR1 and CDR2 from the germline V gene are SGHAT and FQNNGV. The CDR3 runs 15 residues. Between the trimmed V and J ends, which lost 1 base and 5 bases, there was a span of 15 bases. The CDR3 bases are TGTGCCAGCAGCTTAGTCTTAGCGGAAACCCACGAGCAGTACTTC. Its protein is CASSLVLAETHEQYF.

The CDR3 DNA sequence: TGTGCCAGCAGTTCCCTCGGGGAGCTGTTTTTT. It codes for CASSSLGELFF. The chain is built from TRBV6-6 and TRBJ2-2, with D unresolved. V was trimmed by 4 bases and J by 7 bases, leaving 4 bases between them. Per the germline V gene, CDR1 is MNHNY and CDR2 is SVGAGI (reference sequence). The CDR3 contains 11 residues.

The chain joins TRBV10-2 to TRBJ1-3; 9 bases agree with TRBD1. Germline V gene data show CDR1 as WSHSY and CDR2 as SAAADI. V was clipped by 6 bases and J by 3 bases; unmatched bases: 6. The CDR3 contains 15 residues. The CDR3 coding sequence is TGCGCCAGCAGATCTACAGGGGGCTATGGAAACACCATATATTTT. This sequence encodes CASRSTGGYGNTIYF.